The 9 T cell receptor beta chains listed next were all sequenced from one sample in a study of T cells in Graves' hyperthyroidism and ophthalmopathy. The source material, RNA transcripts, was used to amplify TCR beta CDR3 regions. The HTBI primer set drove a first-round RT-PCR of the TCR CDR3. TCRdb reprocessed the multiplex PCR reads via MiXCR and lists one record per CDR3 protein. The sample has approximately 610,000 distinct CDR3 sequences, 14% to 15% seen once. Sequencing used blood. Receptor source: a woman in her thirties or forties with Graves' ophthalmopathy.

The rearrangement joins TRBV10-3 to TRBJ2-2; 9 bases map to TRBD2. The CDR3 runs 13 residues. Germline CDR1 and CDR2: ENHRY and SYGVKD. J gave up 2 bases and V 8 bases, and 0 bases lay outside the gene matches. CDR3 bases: TGTGCCATCGGGACTAGCAACACCGGGGAGCTGTTTTTT. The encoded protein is CAIGTSNTGELFF.

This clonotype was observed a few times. Here the CDR3 DNA reads TGTGCCAGCAGCCAAGAGTACCTTTTAGGCTATGGCTACACCTTC. Residues: CASSQEYLLGYGYTF. The chain employs TRBV3-1 and TRBJ1-2; D not resolved. The V end lost 0 bases, the J end lost 4 bases, and 12 bases lay between the germline ends. Germline V gives CDR1 LGHDT, CDR2 YNNKEL (reference sequence). The CDR3 covers 15 residues.

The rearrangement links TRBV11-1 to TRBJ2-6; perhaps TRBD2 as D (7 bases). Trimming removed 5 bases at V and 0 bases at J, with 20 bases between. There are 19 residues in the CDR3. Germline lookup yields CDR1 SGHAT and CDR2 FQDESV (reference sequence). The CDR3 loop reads CASSLQWGGHHSGANVLTF. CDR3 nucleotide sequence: TGTGCCAGCAGCCTCCAATGGGGGGGACACCACTCTGGGGCCAACGTCCTGACTTTC.

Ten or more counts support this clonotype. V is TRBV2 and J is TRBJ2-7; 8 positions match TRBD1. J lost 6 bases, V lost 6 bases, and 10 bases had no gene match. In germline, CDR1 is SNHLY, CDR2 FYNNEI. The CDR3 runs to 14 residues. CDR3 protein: CASSQGATGGEQYF. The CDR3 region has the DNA TGTGCCAGCAGCCAGGGAGCTACAGGGGGCGAGCAGTACTTC.

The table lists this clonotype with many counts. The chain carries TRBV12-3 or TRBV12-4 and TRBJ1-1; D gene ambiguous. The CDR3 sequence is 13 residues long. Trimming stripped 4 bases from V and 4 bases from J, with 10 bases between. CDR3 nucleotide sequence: TGTGCCAGCAGTTCCAGCGAAGGCACTGAAGCTTTCTTT. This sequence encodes CASSSSEGTEAFF.

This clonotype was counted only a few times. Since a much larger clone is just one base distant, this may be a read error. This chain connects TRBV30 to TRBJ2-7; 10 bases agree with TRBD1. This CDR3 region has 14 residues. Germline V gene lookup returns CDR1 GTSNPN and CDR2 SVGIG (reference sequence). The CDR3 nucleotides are TGTGCCTGGAGCATTGACAGGGGGCAATACGGGCAGTACTTC. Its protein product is CAWSIDRGQYGQYF.

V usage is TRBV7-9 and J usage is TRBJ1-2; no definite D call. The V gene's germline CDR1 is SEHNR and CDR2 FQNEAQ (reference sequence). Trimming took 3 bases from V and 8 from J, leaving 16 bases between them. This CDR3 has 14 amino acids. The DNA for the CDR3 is TGTGCCAGCAGCTTCTCCCCCAATTCAAGGGGCTACACCTTC. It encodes CASSFSPNSRGYTF.

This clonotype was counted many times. The CDR3 protein is CASSRRQGLEQYF. DNA of the CDR3: TGTGCCAGCAGTCGCCGACAAGGGCTCGAGCAGTACTTC. The V gene is TRBV6-1, the J gene TRBJ2-7; no clear D. The CDR3 is 13 residues long. V was cut by 5 bases and J by 6 bases, with 14 bases left in between. Looked up from germline, CDR1 is MNHNS and CDR2 is SASEGT.

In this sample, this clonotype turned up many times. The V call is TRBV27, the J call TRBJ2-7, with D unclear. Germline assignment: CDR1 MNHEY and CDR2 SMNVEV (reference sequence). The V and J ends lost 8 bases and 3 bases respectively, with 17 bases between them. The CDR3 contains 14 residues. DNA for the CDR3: TGTGCCAGCCGCCTAGAGAGGCTGAGCTACGAGCAGTACTTC. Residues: CASRLERLSYEQYF.